Below are 11 T cell receptor beta chains sequenced from a single sample in a study of T-cell memory formation after mild COVID-19. TCRdb recomputed calls from the 5' RACE reads with MiXCR, one row per CDR3 protein. The sample has a few hundred thousand distinct CDR3 sequences, over 13% seen once. The material sequenced was PBMCs or a T cell subset sorted from them (not recorded which). These receptors were obtained from a man in his late teens or twenties who had mild COVID-19 (a few samples of this study predate the infection). Cell type and time point are not known.

This clonotype was seen many times. J is TRBJ2-5 and V is TRBV20-1; D is possibly TRBD1 or TRBD2 (5 bases each). Trimming removed 5 bases at V and 4 bases at J, with 14 bases between. CDR3 length: 13 residues. CDR1 and CDR2 (germline): DFQATT, SNEGSKA (reference sequence). The DNA of the CDR3 is TGCAGTGCTCCAATCGTTGGGGGAGAGACCCAGTACTTC. As protein: CSAPIVGGETQYF.

The CDR3 reads CASSLRGQLNTEAFF. The CDR3 nucleotides read TGTGCCAGCAGTCTCAGGGGACAGTTGAACACTGAAGCTTTCTTT. This chain links TRBV12-3 or TRBV12-4 with TRBJ1-1; 7 bases fit TRBD1. The CDR3 sequence is 15 residues long. J lost 0 bases, V lost 5 bases, and 6 bases had no gene match.

This clonotype was seen ten or more times. The genes are TRBV6-2 or TRBV6-3 and TRBJ1-2; 8 bases align to TRBD1. The J segment lost 4 bases and the V segment lost 4 bases, leaving 8 bases of the junction unmatched. Germline loops: CDR1 MNHEY, CDR2 SVGEGT. The CDR3 runs 15 residues. CDR3 loop: CASSSRTGSGYGYTF. CDR3 bases: TGTGCCAGCAGTTCCCGGACAGGGAGTGGCTATGGCTACACCTTC.

This clonotype has just a few counts. This chain uses TRBV4-1 with TRBJ2-3, with 9 bases lining up with TRBD1. The CDR3 runs 13 residues. V dropped 5 bases and J dropped 6; count of bases not matched to a gene: 3. CDR1 is MGHRA and CDR2 is YSYEKL in the germline V gene. Written as DNA, the CDR3 is TGCGCCAGCAGCACAACAGGGGGCGATACGCAGTATTTT. Residues: CASSTTGGDTQYF.

This clonotype has a handful of counts. The chain has TRBV20-1 and TRBJ1-5; 7 bases match TRBD1. J gave up 0 bases and V 3 bases, and 5 bases lay outside the gene matches. The CDR3 extends over 15 amino acids. The germline gives CDR1 DFQATT, CDR2 SNEGSKA (reference sequence). The CDR3 region has the DNA TGCAGTGCTAGGGGACAGAGGAATAGCAATCAGCCCCAGCATTTT. Translating gives CSARGQRNSNQPQHF.

V is TRBV20-1 and J is TRBJ2-1, with 9 bases matching TRBD2. Germline lookup yields CDR1 DFQATT and CDR2 SNEGSKA (reference sequence). V dropped 2 bases and J dropped 3; count of bases not matched to a gene: 5. This CDR3 spans 15 amino acids. The CDR3 DNA reads TGCAGTGCTAGAAGGCGGGGGGGCCTCTACAATGAGCAGTTCTTC. It translates to CSARRRGGLYNEQFF.

This clonotype was found a few times. DNA for the CDR3: TGTGCCAGCAGCTCGTTAGCGGGACACTCCTACGAGCAGTACTTC. Translating it yields CASSSLAGHSYEQYF. The chain carries TRBV7-2 and TRBJ2-7; TRBD2 aligns across 8 bases. Germline V CDR1 and CDR2: SGHTA, FQGNSA. With V trimmed by 4 bases and J by 0 bases, 5 bases remained unmatched. The CDR3 is 15 amino acids.

The V call is TRBV7-3, the J call TRBJ2-3; D is uncertain. The CDR3 extends over 12 amino acids. The germline CDR1 and CDR2 sequences are SGHTA and FQGTGA. The V end lost 1 base, the J end lost 10 bases, and 9 bases lay between the germline ends. CDR3 nucleotide sequence: TGTGCCAGCAGCTTAAATTCTGGGGCGCAGTATTTT. Its protein is CASSLNSGAQYF. The whole variable domain, remainder taken from reference TRBV7-3 and TRBJ2-3, is GAGVSQTPSNKVTEKGKYVELRCDPISGHTALYWYRQSLGQGPEFLIYFQGTGAADDSGLPNDRFFAVRPEGSVSTLKIQRTERGDSAVYLCASSLNSGAQYFGPGTRLTVL.

This clonotype was picked up a small number of times. The rearrangement uses TRBV30 and TRBJ2-3, with a tentative D call TRBD2 (5 bases). Trimming shortened V by 4 bases and J by 6 bases, and 11 bases separated the two germline ends. The germline gives CDR1 GTSNPN, CDR2 SVGIG (reference sequence). The CDR3 consists of 12 residues. This CDR3 reads CAWKASSDTQYF. CDR3 DNA: TGTGCCTGGAAGGCTAGCTCGGATACGCAGTATTTT.

This clonotype was counted a few times. The chain recombines TRBV3-1 with TRBJ1-2; 8 bases agree with TRBD1. With V trimmed by 1 base and J by 8 bases, 3 bases remained unmatched. CDR3 length equals 13 residues. Germline V CDR1 and CDR2: LGHDT, YNNKEL (reference sequence). This CDR3 is CASSQGTGNGYTF. Written as DNA, the CDR3 is TGTGCCAGCAGCCAAGGGACAGGGAACGGCTACACCTTC.

This clonotype was counted ten times or more. The rearrangement joins TRBV6-1 to TRBJ1-2, with D possibly TRBD1 on 6 matching bases. The V gene lost 3 bases and the J gene lost 3 bases, with 11 bases spanning the gap. The CDR3 is made up of 14 amino acids. Germline loops: CDR1 MNHNS, CDR2 SASEGT. The CDR3 protein is CASSDRGNDYGYTF. As DNA, the CDR3 is TGTGCCAGCAGTGACAGGGGAAACGACTATGGCTACACCTTC.